One sample yielded the 2 T cell receptor beta chains listed below, sequenced in a study of OX40 agonist ivuxolimab in advanced cancers. Assay: immunoSEQ multiplex PCR; the TCRdb copy retains only in-frame clones and omits some. The data contain some 100,000 clones, 90% to 95% of them seen just once; the ten biggest clones take up 0.7% to 1%. The sample consisted of CD4+ or CD8+ T cells sorted from blood, taken in a trial of the OX40 agonist ivuxolimab. These TCRs come from an adult with an advanced solid tumor such as melanoma, head and neck, liver or kidney cancer.

The V gene is TRBV9, the J gene TRBJ2-3; TRBD1 aligns across 7 bases. In germline, CDR1 is SGDLS, CDR2 YYNGEE. The CDR3 loop spans 15 amino acids. V lost 4 bases to trimming and J lost 1 base; unmatched junction nucleotides: 6. CDR3 residues: CASSPPGQRTDTQYF. DNA of the CDR3: TGTGCCAGCAGCCCTCCGGGACAGCGCACAGATACGCAGTATTTT.

The CDR3: CASSLDAVPGGANVLTF. In DNA, the CDR3 is TGTGCCAGCAGCTTGGATGCAGTCCCTGGAGGGGCCAACGTCCTGACTTTC. The chain employs TRBV5-4 and TRBJ2-6, with D unresolved. From germline, CDR1 is SGHNT and CDR2 YYREEE (reference sequence). This CDR3 has 17 amino acids. V gave up 0 bases and J gave up 4 bases, with 14 bases separating them.